This TCR beta chain was found in a study of graft-versus-host responses after intestinal transplantation. A note on this clone: Antigen specificity is unknown.

Findings and caveats of the study: Association was observed between peak circulating GvH clone levels and early post-transplant HvG declines.

The CDR3 extends over 15 amino acids. Germline-derived CDR1 and CDR2 are SGHDN and FVKESK. V gave up 4 bases and J gave up 0 bases; unmatched junction bases: 5. Method: immunoSEQ multiplex PCR; TCRdb's copy keeps in-frame clones and lacks some. The sample holds 20,000 to 25,000 clones, approximately 92% seen once. The V call is TRBV14, the J call TRBJ2-7; TRBD2 agrees at 8 bases. The TCR was taken from a human patient who received an intestinal transplant, so some T cells may come from the graft donor. The material sequenced was PBMCs, taken about 62 days after intestinal transplantation. The CDR3 DNA follows: TGTGCCAGCAGCCGAGCGGGGGTACTCTCCTACGAGCAGTACTTC. Translating it yields CASSRAGVLSYEQYF.